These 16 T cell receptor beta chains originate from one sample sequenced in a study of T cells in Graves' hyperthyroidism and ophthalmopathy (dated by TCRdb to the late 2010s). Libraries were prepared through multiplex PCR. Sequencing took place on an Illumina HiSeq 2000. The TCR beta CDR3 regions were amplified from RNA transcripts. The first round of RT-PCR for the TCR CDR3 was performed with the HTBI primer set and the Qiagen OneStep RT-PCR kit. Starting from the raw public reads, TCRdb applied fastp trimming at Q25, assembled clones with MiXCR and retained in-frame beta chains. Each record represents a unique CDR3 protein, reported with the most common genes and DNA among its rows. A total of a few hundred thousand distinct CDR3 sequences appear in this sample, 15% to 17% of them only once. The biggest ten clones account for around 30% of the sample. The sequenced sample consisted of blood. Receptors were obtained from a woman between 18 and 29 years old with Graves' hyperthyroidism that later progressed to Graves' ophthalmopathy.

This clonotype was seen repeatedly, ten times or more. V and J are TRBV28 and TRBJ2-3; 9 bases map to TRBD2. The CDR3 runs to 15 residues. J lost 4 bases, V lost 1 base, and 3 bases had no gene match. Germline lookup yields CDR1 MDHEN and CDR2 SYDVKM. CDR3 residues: CASSLYSGRADTQYF. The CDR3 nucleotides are TGTGCCAGCAGTTTATATAGCGGGAGAGCAGATACGCAGTATTTT.

The CDR3 DNA sequence: TGTGCCAGCAGCGTCGGCTGGGACTACAATGAGCAGTTCTTC. It codes for CASSVGWDYNEQFF. This chain connects TRBV9 to TRBJ2-1; D ambiguous. This CDR3 has 14 amino acids. Between the trimmed V and J ends, which lost 2 bases and 3 bases, there was a span of 9 bases. The germline V gene has CDR1 SGDLS and CDR2 YYNGEE.

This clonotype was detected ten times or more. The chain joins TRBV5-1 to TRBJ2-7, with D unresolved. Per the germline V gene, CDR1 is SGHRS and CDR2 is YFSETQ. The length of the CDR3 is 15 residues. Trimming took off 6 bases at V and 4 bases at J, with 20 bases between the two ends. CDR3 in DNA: TGCGCCAGCACCCCGGACCTCTCAGAGAGTTACGAGCAGTACTTC. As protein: CASTPDLSESYEQYF.

The CDR3 DNA sequence: TGTGCCAGTAGTACTCGGGACAGCAGGCCAACAGTGGTAAAGACCGGGGAGCTGTTTTTT. Translated, it gives CASSTRDSRPTVVKTGELFF. J is TRBJ2-2 and V is TRBV19; 7 nucleotides line up with TRBD1. J lost 5 bases, V lost 4 bases, and 22 bases had no gene match. Germline V gives CDR1 LNHDA, CDR2 SQIVND (reference sequence). This CDR3 contains 20 residues.

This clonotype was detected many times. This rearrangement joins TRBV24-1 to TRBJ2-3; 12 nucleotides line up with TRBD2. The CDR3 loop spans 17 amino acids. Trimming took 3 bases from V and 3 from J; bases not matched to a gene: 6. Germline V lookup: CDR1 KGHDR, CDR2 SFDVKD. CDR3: CATSDILAGGPTDTQYF. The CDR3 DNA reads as TGTGCCACCAGTGATATCCTAGCGGGAGGGCCGACAGATACGCAGTATTTT.

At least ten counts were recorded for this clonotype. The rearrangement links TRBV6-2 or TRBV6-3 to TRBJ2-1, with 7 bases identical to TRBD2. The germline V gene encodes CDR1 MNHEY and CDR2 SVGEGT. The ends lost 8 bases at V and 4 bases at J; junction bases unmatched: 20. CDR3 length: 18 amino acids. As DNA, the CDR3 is TGTGCCAGCTCCGATACCGGGAGGCATTCCGGTACTTACAATGAGCAGTTCTTC. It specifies CASSDTGRHSGTYNEQFF.

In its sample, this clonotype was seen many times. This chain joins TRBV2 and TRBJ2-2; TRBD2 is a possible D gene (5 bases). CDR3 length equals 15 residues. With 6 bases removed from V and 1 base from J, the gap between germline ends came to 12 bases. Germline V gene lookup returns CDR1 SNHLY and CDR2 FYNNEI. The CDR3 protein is CASRVSDLNTGELFF. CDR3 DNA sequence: TGTGCCAGCAGGGTTTCGGACTTGAACACCGGGGAGCTGTTTTTT.

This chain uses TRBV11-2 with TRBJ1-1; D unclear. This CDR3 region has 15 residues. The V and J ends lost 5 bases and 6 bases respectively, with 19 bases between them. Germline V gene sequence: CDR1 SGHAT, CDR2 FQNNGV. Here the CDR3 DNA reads TGTGCCAGCAGCCCCCGGAAGGGTACAAACGCTGAAGCTTTCTTT. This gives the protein CASSPRKGTNAEAFF.

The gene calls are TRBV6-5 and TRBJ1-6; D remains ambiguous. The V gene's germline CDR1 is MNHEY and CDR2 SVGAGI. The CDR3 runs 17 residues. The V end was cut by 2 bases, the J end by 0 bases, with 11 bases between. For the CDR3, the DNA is TGTGCCAGCAGTTACAGGCCAGCGAGCTCCTATAATTCACCCCTCCACTTT. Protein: CASSYRPASSYNSPLHF.

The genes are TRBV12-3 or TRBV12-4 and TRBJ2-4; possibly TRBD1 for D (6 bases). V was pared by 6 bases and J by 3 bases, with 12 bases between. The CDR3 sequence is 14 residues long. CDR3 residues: CASSGDIYKNIQYF. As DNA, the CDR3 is TGTGCCAGCAGCGGGGACATCTACAAAAACATTCAGTACTTC.

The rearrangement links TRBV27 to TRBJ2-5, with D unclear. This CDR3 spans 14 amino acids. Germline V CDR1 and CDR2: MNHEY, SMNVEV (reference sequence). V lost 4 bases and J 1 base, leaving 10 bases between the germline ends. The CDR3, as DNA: TGTGCCAGCAGTTCATGGGCAGCCCAAGAGACCCAGTACTTC. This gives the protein CASSSWAAQETQYF.

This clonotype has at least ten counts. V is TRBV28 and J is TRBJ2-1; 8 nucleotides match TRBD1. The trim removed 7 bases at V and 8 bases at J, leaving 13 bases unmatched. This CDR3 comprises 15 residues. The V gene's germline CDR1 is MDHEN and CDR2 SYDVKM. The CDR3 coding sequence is TGTGCCAGCAAGTGGCGGCAGGGGGCGTTCGATGAGCAGTTCTTC. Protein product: CASKWRQGAFDEQFF.

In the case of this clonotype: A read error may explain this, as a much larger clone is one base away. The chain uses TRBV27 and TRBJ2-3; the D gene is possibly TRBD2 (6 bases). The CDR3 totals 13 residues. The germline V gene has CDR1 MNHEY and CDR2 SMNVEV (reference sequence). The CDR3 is CTSSLAKGGTQYF. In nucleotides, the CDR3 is TGTACCAGCAGTTTAGCGAAGGGAGGAACGCAGTATTTT.

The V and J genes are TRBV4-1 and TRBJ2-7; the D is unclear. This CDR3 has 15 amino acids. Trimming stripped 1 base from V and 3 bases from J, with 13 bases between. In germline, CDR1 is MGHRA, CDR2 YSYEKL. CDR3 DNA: TGCGCCAGCAGCCAAGTAATAAGGCCAAACTACGAGCAGTACTTC. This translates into CASSQVIRPNYEQYF.

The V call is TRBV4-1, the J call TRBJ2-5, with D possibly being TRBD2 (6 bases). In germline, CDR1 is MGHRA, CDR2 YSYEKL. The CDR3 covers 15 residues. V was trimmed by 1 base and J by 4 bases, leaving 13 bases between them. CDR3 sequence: CASSQVTSLGETQYF. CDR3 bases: TGCGCCAGCAGCCAAGTCACTAGCCTTGGAGAGACCCAGTACTTC.

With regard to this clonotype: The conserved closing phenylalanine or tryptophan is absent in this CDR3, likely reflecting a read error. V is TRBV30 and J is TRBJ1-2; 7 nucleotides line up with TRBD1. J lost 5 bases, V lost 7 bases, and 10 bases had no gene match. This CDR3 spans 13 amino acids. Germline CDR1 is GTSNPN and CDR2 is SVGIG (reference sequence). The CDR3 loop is CALKTGPGYGYTL. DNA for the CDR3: TGTGCCTTAAAGACAGGGCCGGGGTATGGCTACACCCTC.